This T cell receptor beta chain is from a study of T cells in women clearing cervical HPV infection. A remark on this clone: With the read ending 3 residues before the CDR3 end, the germline J gene is used to fill in that end.

The V end was cut by 7 bases, the J end by 1 base, with 11 bases between. The CDR3 contains 13 residues. Germline CDR1 and CDR2: MNHEY and SVGEGT. immunoSEQ multiplex PCR used an average of roughly 1,100 ng genomic DNA. This table comes from immunoSEQ multiplex PCR, and its TCRdb copy is limited to in-frame clones, with some not included. In all, the sample yields tens of thousands of clones. HPV was found by MY09/MY11 PCR and dot-blot genotyping. Sequencing was performed on blood buffy coat. V and J are TRBV6-2 or TRBV6-3 and TRBJ2-7; a possible D gene is TRBD2 (5 bases). This clonotype was obtained from a woman aged 18-69 years with a cervical HPV16 infection that either progressed to CIN3+ or cleared (not recorded which). CDR3 protein: CASTRPGSYEQYF. The part of the CDR3 DNA that was read is TGTGCCAGCACTAGGCCGGGGTCCTACGAG.